This T cell receptor beta chain was identified in a study of T cells in Graves' hyperthyroidism and ophthalmopathy. Overall study: Specimen type is peripheral blood, collected at initial diagnosis prior to any treatment.

Note on this clonotype: The antigen is undetermined.

Broader study findings: Ophthalmopathy, which appeared later, was predicted by the model a median around 6.9 months before onset. In blood, most of the thyroid clonotypes expanded above 0.001 were also present.

There were TCR beta CDR3 regions amplified from RNA transcripts. Researchers ran a first-round RT-PCR on the TCR CDR3 using the HTBI primer set. TCRdb processed the multiplex PCR reads anew with MiXCR; each CDR3 protein has one entry. The sample contains about 600,000 distinct CDR3 sequences, about 14% of which appear only once. Clinical symptoms, serum thyroxine, TRAb, thyroid ultrasound and orbital computed tomography established diagnosis. The CDR3 is 21 residues long. V dropped 0 bases and J dropped 2; count of bases not matched to a gene: 14. In germline, CDR1 is MNHEY, CDR2 SVGAGI. The sequenced sample consisted of blood. The receptor was isolated from a woman aged 18 to 35 with Graves' ophthalmopathy. The rearrangement links TRBV6-5 to TRBJ2-7; 15 bases are shared with TRBD2. This chain's CDR3 is CASSYSLGLAGGPVRPYEQYF. In DNA, the CDR3 is TGTGCCAGCAGTTACTCCCTCGGACTAGCGGGAGGGCCCGTCCGGCCCTACGAGCAGTACTTC.